This passage covers 27 T cell receptor beta chains from one sample sequenced in a study of OX40 agonist ivuxolimab in advanced cancers. Libraries were prepared by immunoSEQ multiplex PCR; TCRdb keeps only in-frame clonotypes and omits some of them. The data contain about 41,000 clones, around 87% of them singletons. This material consisted of CD4+ or CD8+ T cells sorted from blood, taken in a trial of the OX40 agonist ivuxolimab. The receptors come from an adult with an advanced solid tumor such as melanoma, head and neck, liver or kidney cancer.

The genes are TRBV19 and TRBJ1-2; D not resolved. The CDR3 runs 16 residues. The V end was cut by 5 bases, the J end by 5 bases, with 21 bases between. The germline gives CDR1 LNHDA, CDR2 SQIVND (reference sequence). CDR3 nucleotide sequence: TGTGCCAGTAGTCCAACAACGCGCCAGCGGGTGTATGGCTACACCTTC. It yields the protein CASSPTTRQRVYGYTF.

This clone occurred a few times. This chain links TRBV4-2 with TRBJ1-3; TRBD1 matches 8 bases. The CDR3 spans 15 residues. Germline CDR1 and CDR2: LGHNA and YNFKEQ. V lost 0 bases and J lost 4; bases outside the gene matches: 2. CDR3 in amino acids: CASSQEDRAGNTIYF. The DNA for the CDR3 is TGTGCCAGCAGCCAAGAGGACAGGGCGGGAAACACCATATATTTT.

The chain uses TRBV6-6 and TRBJ2-7; D unclear. This CDR3 comprises 14 residues. Deletions cut 3 bases from V and 2 bases from J, with 11 bases between. The V gene's germline CDR1 is MNHNY and CDR2 SVGAGI (reference sequence). The CDR3 DNA follows: TGTGCCAGCAGTTATACCGGGCCCCCCTACGAGCAGTACTTC. Protein sequence: CASSYTGPPYEQYF.

The chain uses TRBV29-1 and TRBJ1-2; possible D gene TRBD1, 5 bases. CDR3 length: 12 amino acids. V lost 1 base and J 5 bases, leaving 8 bases between the germline ends. Germline CDR1 reads SQVTM; CDR2 reads ANQGSEA. Here the CDR3 reads CSVEVGGYGYTF. The DNA for the CDR3 is TGCAGCGTTGAAGTGGGGGGGTATGGCTACACCTTC.

There are a few counts of this clone. The genes are TRBV29-1 and TRBJ2-7, with 8 bases fitting TRBD1. V lost 6 bases, J lost 5 bases, and 12 bases stayed unmatched. This CDR3 comprises 14 residues. Germline V lookup: CDR1 SQVTM, CDR2 ANQGSEA. The CDR3 spells CSVMGDRGFHEQYF. CDR3 nucleotides: TGCAGCGTCATGGGAGACAGGGGATTCCACGAGCAGTACTTC.

This clone was detected a few times. The gene calls are TRBV7-2 and TRBJ2-7; no definite D call. V lost 5 bases, J lost 4 bases, and 12 bases lay in between. This CDR3 is built from 13 residues. CDR1 and CDR2 (germline): SGHTA, FQGNSA. For the CDR3, the DNA is TGTGCCAGCAGCACCTCGGTAGGGTACGAGCAGTACTTC. Translating gives CASSTSVGYEQYF.

This clone was detected only once. The rearrangement uses TRBV6-6 and TRBJ2-7; D might be TRBD1 or TRBD2, each matching 7 bases. The length of the CDR3 is 13 residues. V was clipped by 8 bases and J by 0 bases, with 11 bases between them. The germline V gene has CDR1 MNHNY and CDR2 SVGAGI (reference sequence). The DNA of the CDR3 is TGTGCCAGCGAGCGGGACAGCTCCTACGAGCAGTACTTC. This encodes CASERDSSYEQYF.

The chain carries TRBV11-3 and TRBJ1-2; D gene ambiguous. Trimming removed 1 base from V and 8 bases from J, with 26 bases in between. There are 18 residues in the CDR3. CDR1 is SGHNT, CDR2 YENEEA, per germline. CDR3 nucleotide sequence: TGTGCCAGCAGCTTAGCACTGGGCCGTTTGTCAGACCGTCTCGGCTACACCTTC. Translation: CASSLALGRLSDRLGYTF.

The chain is built from TRBV18 and TRBJ2-1; weak D call: TRBD2 (6 bases). The ends were cut back, 5 bases at V and 7 bases at J, with 15 bases in the middle. The V gene's germline CDR1 is KGHSH and CDR2 LQKENI. This CDR3 is 14 amino acids long. DNA of the CDR3: TGTGCCAGCTCAGGAGGGAGCGGTGGAAATGAGCAGTTCTTC. Amino acid sequence: CASSGGSGGNEQFF. Full variable domain (rest looked up from reference TRBV18 and TRBJ2-1): NAGVMQNPRHLVRRRGQEARLRCSPMKGHSHVYWYRQLPEEGLKFMVYLQKENIIDESGMPKERFSAEFPKEGPSILRIQQVVRGDSAAYFCASSGGSGGNEQFFGPGTRLTVL.

The rearrangement links TRBV4-3 to TRBJ1-2; tentatively, D is TRBD1 (5 bases). CDR1 is LGHNA and CDR2 is YSLEER in the germline V gene. CDR3 length: 14 amino acids. V lost 4 bases and J lost 4, with 13 bases in between. The chain's CDR3 is CASSRSGSSYGYTF. The CDR3 nucleotides are TGCGCCAGCAGCCGATCAGGGTCGTCCTATGGCTACACCTTC.

The chain has TRBV15 and TRBJ2-6; no definite D call. The germline V and J ends were trimmed by 8 bases and 0 bases, with 5 bases remaining between them. The CDR3 is made up of 13 amino acids. Germline CDR1 LNHNV, CDR2 YYDKDF (reference sequence). The CDR3 sequence is CATRSSGANVLTF. The CDR3 nucleotides read TGTGCCACCCGGTCCTCTGGGGCCAACGTCCTGACTTTC.

The chain is built from TRBV28 and TRBJ2-7; no reliable D call. Germline V CDR1 and CDR2: MDHEN, SYDVKM. The CDR3 consists of 13 residues. V was shortened by 10 bases and J by 0 bases, with 13 bases between the two germline ends. This chain's CDR3 is CATRFPSSYEQYF. DNA of the CDR3: TGTGCCACCAGGTTTCCATCCTCCTACGAGCAGTACTTC. Combining the CDR3 with reference TRBV28 and TRBJ2-7 gives the whole variable domain DVKVTQSSRYLVKRTGEKVFLECVQDMDHENMFWYRQDPGLGLRLIYFSYDVKMKEKGDIPEGYSVSREKKERFSLILESASTNQTSMYLCATRFPSSYEQYFGPGTRLTVT.

The chain carries TRBV28 and TRBJ2-1; 7 bases map to TRBD2. The CDR3 length is 15 residues. V lost 6 bases, J lost 4 bases, and 9 bases stayed unmatched. Germline values: CDR1 MDHEN, CDR2 SYDVKM. The CDR3 spells CASSPASGDYNEQFF. As DNA, the CDR3 is TGTGCCAGCAGCCCTGCGAGCGGGGATTACAATGAGCAGTTCTTC.

The chain links TRBV5-4 to TRBJ1-1, with D tentatively TRBD1 (6 bases). Germline V gives CDR1 SGHNT, CDR2 YYREEE (reference sequence). V was trimmed by 4 bases and J by 10 bases, leaving 14 bases between them. The CDR3 has 12 amino acids. The CDR3 region is CASSPGGQGAFF. CDR3 sequence (DNA): TGTGCCAGCAGCCCTGGGGGGCAGGGAGCTTTCTTT.

The chain has TRBV5-8 and TRBJ1-2, with no clear D. Between the trimmed V and J ends, which lost 4 bases and 8 bases, there was a span of 9 bases. This CDR3 region has 11 residues. Germline lookup yields CDR1 SGHTS and CDR2 YDEGEE. The DNA for the CDR3 is TGTGCCAGCAGCCTCAGTGGAGGCTACACCTTC. This translates into CASSLSGGYTF.

Only a few counts were recorded for this clone. The chain couples TRBV5-5 to TRBJ1-5; 7 nucleotides line up with TRBD1. This CDR3 contains 15 residues. Losses at the gene ends were 4 bases for V and 3 bases for J; bases not matched to a gene: 7. Germline assignment: CDR1 SGHKS and CDR2 YYEKEE (reference sequence). The CDR3 DNA sequence: TGTGCCAGCAGCCCGGGACAGAGCGTCAATCAGCCCCAGCATTTT. This codes for CASSPGQSVNQPQHF.

J is TRBJ2-1 and V is TRBV20-1; the D is unclear. In germline, CDR1 is DFQATT, CDR2 SNEGSKA (reference sequence). This CDR3 has 11 amino acids. Trimming took 0 bases from V and 12 from J, leaving 9 bases between them. DNA of the CDR3: TGCAGTGCTAGAGACGCAGGTCTGCAGTTCTTC. Encoded protein: CSARDAGLQFF.

CDR3: CASSRPGTEAFF. In DNA form, the CDR3 reads TGTGCCAGCAGCCGCCCGGGAACTGAAGCTTTCTTT. The rearrangement joins TRBV6-6 to TRBJ1-1; no firm D call. Trimming pared 6 bases from V and 5 bases from J, leaving 10 bases between. The CDR3 is 12 amino acids. Germline V gene lookup returns CDR1 MNHNY and CDR2 SVGAGI (reference sequence).

This chain links TRBV10-3 with TRBJ1-1, with D tentatively TRBD1 (5 bases). The V end lost 0 bases, the J end lost 2 bases, and 13 bases lay between the germline ends. CDR3 length equals 16 residues. The V gene's germline CDR1 is ENHRY and CDR2 SYGVKD. CDR3 bases: TGTGCCATCAGTGAGTCTGTGACAGATGATAACACTGAAGCTTTCTTT. Encoded protein: CAISESVTDDNTEAFF.

This clone was seen a single time. The chain has TRBV28 and TRBJ1-2; D is unclear. The V end was cut by 2 bases, the J end by 4 bases, with 8 bases between. The germline CDR1 and CDR2 sequences are MDHEN and SYDVKM. The CDR3 length is 13 residues. This CDR3 is CASSLQVLYGYTF. The CDR3 DNA reads as TGTGCCAGCAGTTTACAGGTACTCTATGGCTACACCTTC.

The rearrangement uses TRBV5-4 and TRBJ1-4; D is uncertain. The CDR3 has 15 amino acids. V shed 2 bases and J shed 6 bases, with 14 bases lying between them. Germline V gene lookup returns CDR1 SGHNT and CDR2 YYREEE (reference sequence). The CDR3 bases are TGTGCCAGCAGCTTTGGAAGGGCTGGGGATGAAAAACTGTTTTTT. Amino acids: CASSFGRAGDEKLFF.

This chain links TRBV30 with TRBJ1-1; no definite D call. The V end was cut by 4 bases, the J end by 3 bases, with 9 bases between. This CDR3 has 12 amino acids. The V gene's germline CDR1 is GTSNPN and CDR2 SVGIG (reference sequence). CDR3 in amino acids: CAWNPRDTEAFF. The CDR3 DNA follows: TGTGCCTGGAATCCCCGGGACACTGAAGCTTTCTTT.

V usage is TRBV19 and J usage is TRBJ2-7; D call uncertain. CDR3 length: 14 residues. With 3 bases removed from V and 6 bases from J, the gap between germline ends came to 15 bases. From germline, CDR1 is LNHDA and CDR2 SQIVND (reference sequence). In DNA, the CDR3 is TGTGCCAGTAGTATTGATGGGCCCCTCACCGAGCAGTACTTC. Translating gives CASSIDGPLTEQYF.

The chain recombines TRBV6-1 with TRBJ1-5, with D maybe TRBD1 (5 bases). Germline CDR1 MNHNS, CDR2 SASEGT. The V and J ends lost 6 bases and 0 bases respectively, with 9 bases between them. This CDR3 spans 14 amino acids. Written as DNA, the CDR3 is TGTGCCAGCAGCGGGGGTCTTAGCAATCAGCCCCAGCATTTT. Its translation is CASSGGLSNQPQHF.

This clone has only a few counts. The CDR3 sequence: CASSYSTVEYF. In nucleotides, the CDR3 is TGTGCCAGCAGTTACTCGACGGTGGAGTACTTC. The V gene is TRBV6-6, the J gene TRBJ2-7; D ambiguous. Trimming removed 0 bases from V and 11 bases from J, with 8 bases in between. CDR1 is MNHNY, CDR2 SVGAGI, per germline (reference sequence). This CDR3 spans 11 amino acids.

This clone occurred once. The chain carries TRBV19 and TRBJ1-1; 9 bases map to TRBD1. CDR3 size: 17 residues. V was pared by 6 bases and J by 0 bases, with 11 bases of the junction left unmatched. Germline CDR1 LNHDA, CDR2 SQIVND (reference sequence). The CDR3 loop reads CASRLNGGQGLNTEAFF. CDR3 DNA sequence: TGTGCCAGTAGGCTTAATGGGGGACAGGGACTGAACACTGAAGCTTTCTTT. The full variable domain, in which reference TRBV19 and TRBJ1-1 provide the parts outside the CDR3, is DGGITQSPKYLFRKEGQNVTLSCEQNLNHDAMYWYRQDPGQGLRLIYYSQIVNDFQKGDIAEGYSVSREKKESFPLTVTSAQKNPTAFYLCASRLNGGQGLNTEAFFGQGTRLTVV.

The chain joins TRBV15 to TRBJ2-2; no firm D call. Germline V gives CDR1 LNHNV, CDR2 YYDKDF (reference sequence). This CDR3 has 14 residues. V was pared by 0 bases and J by 5 bases, with 7 bases between. CDR3 in DNA: TGTGCCACCAGCAGAGAAGAAGGGACCGGGGAGCTGTTTTTT. Encoded protein: CATSREEGTGELFF.